Shown below are 16 T cell receptor beta chains from a single sample sequenced in a study of control samples from healthy donors and cancer patients. Data came from immunoSEQ multiplex PCR; TCRdb stores just in-frame clones and leaves some out. The data show approximately 120,000 clones, over 75% seen once. Sequencing was done on a sample of blood. The receptors shown here come from a man aged 18 to 35 in good health.

This clone was seen at least ten times. The chain carries TRBV5-1 and TRBJ2-7; 7 positions agree with TRBD2. Germline V gives CDR1 SGHRS, CDR2 YFSETQ. The CDR3 is made up of 14 amino acids. V dropped 4 bases and J dropped 6; count of bases not matched to a gene: 10. The CDR3 is CASSPSQLAIEQYF. The CDR3 bases are TGCGCCAGCAGCCCGAGCCAACTAGCGATCGAGCAGTACTTC.

This chain links TRBV10-1 with TRBJ2-1; 7 nucleotides align to TRBD1. The CDR3 covers 15 residues. V lost 6 bases to trimming and J lost 4 bases; unmatched junction nucleotides: 9. Germline values: CDR1 WNHNN, CDR2 SYGVQD (reference sequence). CDR3 amino acids: CASRPPGTDYNEQFF. CDR3 coding DNA: TGCGCCAGCAGGCCACCCGGGACAGATTACAATGAGCAGTTCTTC.

This sequence joins TRBV7-8 and TRBJ2-1, with a tentative D call TRBD2 (5 bases). CDR1 is SGHVS and CDR2 is FQNEAQ in the germline V gene. V was cut by 1 base and J by 4 bases, with 11 bases left in between. There are 15 residues in the CDR3. CDR3 in DNA: TGTGCCAGCAGCTTAGTTGGGAGAGGGTACAATGAGCAGTTCTTC. Translated: CASSLVGRGYNEQFF.

The rearrangement joins TRBV18 to TRBJ1-1, with D possibly being TRBD1 (6 bases). This CDR3 region has 14 residues. Trimming took off 6 bases at V and 1 base at J, with 12 bases between the two ends. Germline V gene lookup returns CDR1 KGHSH and CDR2 LQKENI. CDR3 nucleotide sequence: TGTGCCAGCTCCCGTACACAGGGGAACACTGAAGCTTTCTTT. It translates to CASSRTQGNTEAFF.

J is TRBJ1-5 and V is TRBV28; 7 bases align to TRBD1. Trimming removed 3 bases from V and 4 bases from J; junction bases left unmatched: 6. The CDR3 has 15 residues. Germline V gene data show CDR1 as MDHEN and CDR2 as SYDVKM. The CDR3 loop reads CASSFSGTANQPQHF. CDR3 bases: TGTGCCAGCAGTTTCTCCGGGACAGCTAATCAGCCCCAGCATTTT.

The J gene is TRBJ2-7, the V gene TRBV5-4, with 7 bases fitting TRBD1. Losses at the gene ends were 6 bases for V and 0 bases for J; bases not matched to a gene: 12. The length of the CDR3 is 16 residues. CDR1 is SGHNT and CDR2 is YYREEE in the germline V gene (reference sequence). The CDR3 region is CASILDRGPLSYEQYF. The CDR3 DNA is TGTGCCAGCATCCTCGATAGGGGGCCTCTCTCCTACGAGCAGTACTTC.

The chain combines TRBV11-2 with TRBJ2-3; the match to TRBD2 covers 8 bases. CDR1 and CDR2 from the germline V gene are SGHAT and FQNNGV. The CDR3 is 16 residues long. Trimming at V came to 5 bases and at J to 5 bases, leaving 12 bases not matched to a gene. As DNA, the CDR3 is TGTGCCAGCAGCCGGACCTTAGCGGGAATTTTAGATACGCAGTATTTT. Its protein is CASSRTLAGILDTQYF. The whole variable domain, filled in from reference TRBV11-2 and TRBJ2-3, reads EAGVAQSPRYKIIEKRQSVAFWCNPISGHATLYWYQQILGQGPKLLIQFQNNGVVDDSQLPKDRFSAERLKGVDSTLKIQPAKLEDSAVYLCASSRTLAGILDTQYFGPGTRLTVL.

The chain couples TRBV5-1 to TRBJ2-5; D is ambiguous. V was pared by 0 bases and J by 1 base, with 7 bases between. The CDR3 has 14 amino acids. The germline V gene has CDR1 SGHRS and CDR2 YFSETQ. The CDR3 reads CASSLERPQETQYF. The CDR3 nucleotides are TGCGCCAGCAGCTTGGAAAGGCCCCAAGAGACCCAGTACTTC.

V gene TRBV18 combines with J gene TRBJ1-1, with D uncertain. Trimming removed 3 bases from V and 3 bases from J, with 11 bases in between. Germline lookup yields CDR1 KGHSH and CDR2 LQKENI. This CDR3 has 14 amino acids. The CDR3 nucleotides are TGTGCCAGCTCACCCACCCACGGGGACACTGAAGCTTTCTTT. It encodes CASSPTHGDTEAFF.

V gene TRBV30 combines with J gene TRBJ1-6; D possibly corresponds to TRBD1 (5 bases). The V end was cut by 7 bases, the J end by 0 bases, with 22 bases between. This CDR3 contains 18 residues. Germline loops: CDR1 GTSNPN, CDR2 SVGIG (reference sequence). CDR3 nucleotide sequence: TGTGCCTCTACCTTTCAGGGCAGGAGGAGCTCCTATAATTCACCCCTCCACTTT. Its protein product is CASTFQGRRSSYNSPLHF.

CDR3 bases: TGTGCCACCAGTGAACGGAGGCTCCCCGGTGGGCAGTTCTTC. Protein product: CATSERRLPGGQFF. V gene TRBV24-1 combines with J gene TRBJ2-1, with D tentatively TRBD2 (5 bases). Deletions cut 4 bases from V and 12 bases from J, with 18 bases between. This CDR3 has 14 residues. CDR1 is KGHDR, CDR2 SFDVKD, per germline.

The genes are TRBV5-1 and TRBJ2-2, with D possibly TRBD2 on 5 matching bases. Germline CDR1 is SGHRS and CDR2 is YFSETQ. V lost 4 bases and J lost 6, with 13 bases in between. The length of the CDR3 is 14 residues. The CDR3 loop is CASSPGWGSGELFF. The CDR3, as DNA: TGCGCCAGCAGCCCGGGGTGGGGTTCCGGGGAGCTGTTTTTT.

The rearrangement uses TRBV4-1 and TRBJ2-7; possible D gene TRBD1, 6 bases. V was cut by 0 bases and J by 2 bases, with 14 bases left in between. This CDR3 spans 16 amino acids. Germline assignment: CDR1 MGHRA and CDR2 YSYEKL. CDR3 coding DNA: TGCGCCAGCAGCCAAGATCAGGGGACACCCGCCTACGAGCAGTACTTC. Residues: CASSQDQGTPAYEQYF.

This chain joins TRBV30 and TRBJ1-2, with TRBD1 as a possible D gene (5 bases). This CDR3 contains 14 residues. Germline values: CDR1 GTSNPN, CDR2 SVGIG (reference sequence). The ends were cut back, 0 bases at V and 0 bases at J, with 8 bases in the middle. The CDR3 nucleotides read TGTGCCTGGAGTGTCGACAGAGCTAACTATGGCTACACCTTC. Amino acids: CAWSVDRANYGYTF.

CDR3 in DNA: TGTGCCAGCTCAGTGGACTTTAGGGATGAGCAGTTCTTC. It codes for CASSVDFRDEQFF. The chain uses TRBV18 and TRBJ2-1, with a tentative D call TRBD2 (5 bases). The CDR3 totals 13 residues. V was trimmed by 5 bases and J by 8 bases, leaving 13 bases between them. Germline-derived CDR1 and CDR2 are KGHSH and LQKENI.

This clone was recorded only once. This chain uses TRBV24-1 with TRBJ2-3; a possible D gene is TRBD2 (6 bases). V was cut by 3 bases and J by 1 base, with 10 bases left in between. The CDR3 totals 15 residues. Germline lookup yields CDR1 KGHDR and CDR2 SFDVKD. CDR3 region: CATSDPQRGTDTQYF. Here the CDR3 DNA reads TGTGCCACCAGTGATCCCCAGCGGGGCACAGATACGCAGTATTTT.